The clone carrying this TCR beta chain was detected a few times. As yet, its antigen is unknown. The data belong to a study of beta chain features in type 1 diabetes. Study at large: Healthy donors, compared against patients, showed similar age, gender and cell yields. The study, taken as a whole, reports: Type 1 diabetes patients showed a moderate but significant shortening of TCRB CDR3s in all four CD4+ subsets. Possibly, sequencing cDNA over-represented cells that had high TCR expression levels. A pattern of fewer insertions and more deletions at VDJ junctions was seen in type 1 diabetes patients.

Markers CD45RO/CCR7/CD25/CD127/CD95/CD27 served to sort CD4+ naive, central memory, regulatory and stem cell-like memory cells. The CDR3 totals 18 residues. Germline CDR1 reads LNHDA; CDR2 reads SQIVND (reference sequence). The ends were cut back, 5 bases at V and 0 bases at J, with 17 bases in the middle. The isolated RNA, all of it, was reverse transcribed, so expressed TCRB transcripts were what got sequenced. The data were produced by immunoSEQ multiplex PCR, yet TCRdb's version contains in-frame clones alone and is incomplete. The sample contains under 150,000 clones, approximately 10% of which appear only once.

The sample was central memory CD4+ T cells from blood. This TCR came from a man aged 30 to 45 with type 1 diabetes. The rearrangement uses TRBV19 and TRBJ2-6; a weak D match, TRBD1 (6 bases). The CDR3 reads CASSVSTGTDSGANVLTF. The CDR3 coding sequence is TGTGCCAGTAGTGTGTCGACAGGCACCGACTCTGGGGCCAACGTCCTGACTTTC.